Listed here are 23 T cell receptor beta chains from one sample, sequenced in a study of blood T cell repertoires in COVID-19. Some clones are missing from TCRdb's copy, which holds only in-frame ones; the method was immunoSEQ multiplex PCR. The sample yields about 78,000 clones, 65% to 85% seen once. The sample comprised peripheral blood. The receptors derive from a man between 60 and 75 years old with active or convalescent COVID-19.

The chain links TRBV3-1 (or the pseudogene TRBV3-2) to TRBJ2-3; 8 bases agree with TRBD2. Losses at the gene ends were 0 bases for V and 6 bases for J; bases not matched to a gene: 5. The CDR3 is 15 amino acids. Germline CDR1 LGHDT, CDR2 YNNKEL (reference sequence). In DNA, the CDR3 is TGTGCCAGCAGCCAAGAAATTAGCGGGGTTGATACGCAGTATTTT. Protein: CASSQEISGVDTQYF.

A note on this clone: Other DNA sequences in the same sample also yield this CDR3. V gene TRBV18 combines with J gene TRBJ1-1; D possibly corresponds to TRBD1 (5 bases). Germline CDR1 reads KGHSH; CDR2 reads LQKENI. V was trimmed by 2 bases and J by 5 bases, leaving 12 bases between them. This CDR3 has 14 amino acids. The chain's CDR3 is CASSPARENTEAFF. The CDR3 DNA is TGTGCCAGCTCACCAGCCAGGGAAAATACTGAAGCTTTCTTT.

The rearrangement uses TRBV5-1 and TRBJ2-7, with 10 positions matching TRBD2. Germline assignment: CDR1 SGHRS and CDR2 YFSETQ. With V trimmed by 2 bases and J by 5 bases, 10 bases remained unmatched. There are 16 residues in the CDR3. The CDR3 is CASSFSASGGAHEQYF. The CDR3 DNA sequence: TGCGCCAGCAGCTTCTCTGCCAGCGGGGGGGCCCACGAGCAGTACTTC.

This chain joins TRBV18 and TRBJ2-2, with D tentatively TRBD1 (6 bases). Trimming left V 10 bases short and J 7 bases short, with 16 bases between. CDR1 and CDR2 (germline): KGHSH, LQKENI. The length of the CDR3 is 13 residues. Here the CDR3 DNA reads TGTGCCAATACAAGACAGGAGGACGGGGAGCTGTTTTTT. It yields the protein CANTRQEDGELFF.

The chain combines TRBV25-1 with TRBJ1-2; 7 bases fit TRBD1. There are 12 residues in the CDR3. The germline gives CDR1 MGHDK, CDR2 SYGVNS. J was trimmed by 6 bases and V by 8 bases; bases with no gene match: 6. CDR3: CASLQGTDGYTF. DNA for the CDR3: TGTGCCAGCCTACAGGGGACTGATGGCTACACCTTC.

This rearrangement joins TRBV19 to TRBJ2-3, with D possibly being TRBD2 (7 bases). Germline lookup yields CDR1 LNHDA and CDR2 SQIVND (reference sequence). This CDR3 has 15 residues. V shed 1 base and J shed 1 base, with 9 bases lying between them. The CDR3 spells CASSIAGGRTDTQYF. The CDR3 nucleotides are TGTGCCAGTAGTATAGCGGGGGGCCGCACAGATACGCAGTATTTT.

The rearrangement links TRBV2 to TRBJ2-5; perhaps TRBD1 as D (5 bases). CDR1 and CDR2 (germline): SNHLY, FYNNEI. V was clipped by 7 bases and J by 5 bases, with 5 bases between them. This CDR3 has 10 amino acids. CDR3 nucleotides: TGTGCCAGCAAGGGGGAGACCCAGTACTTC. Its translation: CASKGETQYF.

Note on this clone: At one end the junction does not follow the germline gene, possibly because of a read error. This chain joins TRBV27 and TRBJ1-6; TRBD1 aligns across 7 bases. CDR3 size: 11 residues. Germline CDR1 and CDR2: MNHEY and SMNVEV (reference sequence). CDR3 loop: CASGLGTELRF. The DNA of the CDR3 is TGTGCCAGCGGACTCGGGACAGAGCTCCGCTTT.

This clone was recorded only once. This chain joins TRBV21-1 and TRBJ2-7; the table's D gene call, TRBD2, was not cross checked with the DNA. TRBV21-1 is described as a pseudogene. The CDR3 covers 16 residues. The CDR3 protein is CASSPGGVDASYEQYF. The DNA of the CDR3 is TGTGCCAGCAGCCCGGGGGGGGTAGATGCGTCCTACGAGCAGTACTTC.

V usage is TRBV4-3 and J usage is TRBJ2-1; D ambiguous. The CDR3 length is 15 residues. Trimming left V 0 bases short and J 0 bases short, with 6 bases between. CDR1 and CDR2 (germline): LGHNA, YSLEER. The CDR3 sequence: CASSQDSGSYNEQFF. The CDR3 region has the DNA TGCGCCAGCAGCCAAGACTCAGGCTCCTACAATGAGCAGTTCTTC.

This clone came up once. The V call is TRBV30, the J call TRBJ1-1; the D gene is possibly TRBD1 (5 bases). CDR3 length: 12 residues. Germline CDR1 reads GTSNPN; CDR2 reads SVGIG (reference sequence). The V end was cut by 0 bases, the J end by 8 bases, with 10 bases between. Here the CDR3 DNA reads TGTGCCTGGAGTGTACAGACAGCCGAAGCTTTCTTT. This encodes CAWSVQTAEAFF.

The rearrangement uses TRBV9 and TRBJ2-3; tentative D call: TRBD2 (6 bases). Trimming took 6 bases from V and 5 from J, leaving 22 bases between them. This CDR3 has 16 amino acids. Germline loops: CDR1 SGDLS, CDR2 YYNGEE. The CDR3 loop is CASTRTGGSGGDTQYF. CDR3 coding DNA: TGTGCCAGCACCCGAACCGGGGGTTCAGGAGGAGATACGCAGTATTTT. Variable domain in full (rest from reference TRBV9 and TRBJ2-3): DSGVTQTPKHLITATGQRVTLRCSPRSGDLSVYWYQQSLDQGLQFLIQYYNGEERAKGNILERFSAQQFPDLHSELNLSSLELGDSALYFCASTRTGGSGGDTQYFGPGTRLTVL.

This clone was detected only a few times. V and J are TRBV30 and TRBJ2-7, with TRBD1 matching over 9 bases. Germline loops: CDR1 GTSNPN, CDR2 SVGIG (reference sequence). This CDR3 has 14 residues. V was pared by 3 bases and J by 4 bases, with 7 bases of the junction left unmatched. The CDR3 is CAWSPGQGPYEQYF. CDR3 DNA sequence: TGTGCCTGGAGCCCGGGACAGGGCCCTTACGAGCAGTACTTC.

This rearrangement joins TRBV2 to TRBJ1-5, with D possibly matching TRBD1 (6 bases). The CDR3 totals 14 residues. Per the germline V gene, CDR1 is SNHLY and CDR2 is FYNNEI. With 8 bases removed from V and 0 bases from J, the gap between germline ends came to 11 bases. CDR3 in amino acids: CASGGAYSNQPQHF. CDR3 DNA sequence: TGTGCCAGCGGGGGGGCTTATAGCAATCAGCCCCAGCATTTT. Complete variable domain (other parts from reference TRBV2 and TRBJ1-5): EPEVTQTPSHQVTQMGQEVILRCVPISNHLYFYWYRQILGQKVEFLVSFYNNEISEKSEIFDDQFSVERPDGSNFTLKIRSTKLEDSAMYFCASGGAYSNQPQHFGDGTRLSIL.

The gene calls are TRBV28 and TRBJ1-2; weak D call: TRBD1 (6 bases). Looked up from germline, CDR1 is MDHEN and CDR2 is SYDVKM. The CDR3 runs 13 residues. Trimming took 6 bases from V and 8 from J, leaving 16 bases between them. Here the CDR3 DNA reads TGTGCCAGCAGCCAGGACAGAACCCGGGGCTACACCTTC. Translating gives CASSQDRTRGYTF.

The V and J genes are TRBV6-5 and TRBJ1-5; no firm D call. In germline, CDR1 is MNHEY, CDR2 SVGAGI. The CDR3 totals 13 residues. The ends were cut back, 6 bases at V and 2 bases at J, with 8 bases in the middle. The CDR3 sequence: CASSPLGNQPQHF. In nucleotides, the CDR3 is TGTGCCAGCAGCCCCCTCGGCAATCAGCCCCAGCATTTT.

J is TRBJ2-2 and V is TRBV5-4, with D perhaps matching TRBD2 (5 bases). Germline V lookup: CDR1 SGHNT, CDR2 YYREEE (reference sequence). Trimming removed 0 bases at V and 9 bases at J, with 12 bases between. The CDR3 loop spans 14 amino acids. The CDR3 sequence is CASSLGTEGRELFF. The CDR3, as DNA: TGTGCCAGCAGCTTGGGGACCGAGGGCCGGGAGCTGTTTTTT. The full variable domain, its missing parts supplied by reference TRBV5-4 and TRBJ2-2, is ETGVTQSPTHLIKTRGQQVTLRCSSQSGHNTVSWYQQALGQGPQFIFQYYREEENGRGNFPPRFSGLQFPNYSSELNVNALELDDSALYLCASSLGTEGRELFFGEGSRLTVL.

The chain combines TRBV18 with TRBJ2-5, with 13 positions matching TRBD2. CDR3 length: 18 residues. After removal of 0 bases from V and 1 base from J, the junction contained 5 bases not matched to a gene. Germline-derived CDR1 and CDR2 are KGHSH and LQKENI. The CDR3 is CASSPPGLAGSFQETQYF. Written as DNA, the CDR3 is TGTGCCAGCTCACCACCGGGACTAGCGGGGTCCTTCCAAGAGACCCAGTACTTC.

The J gene is TRBJ1-5, the V gene TRBV29-1; perhaps TRBD1 as D (5 bases). From germline, CDR1 is SQVTM and CDR2 ANQGSEA. The V end lost 4 bases, the J end lost 0 bases, and 7 bases lay between the germline ends. The CDR3 spans 13 residues. CDR3 loop: CSVGQGSNQPQHF. The CDR3 nucleotides are TGCAGCGTTGGTCAGGGTAGCAATCAGCCCCAGCATTTT.

This chain links TRBV6-4 with TRBJ1-6, with D possibly matching TRBD1 (5 bases). The V gene's germline CDR1 is MRHNA and CDR2 SNTAGT. This CDR3 is 14 amino acids long. V lost 0 bases to trimming and J lost 14 bases, with 14 bases between them. For the CDR3, the DNA is TGTGCCAGCAGTGACTCTTTGGACACGGGCACCCTCCACTTT. Residues: CASSDSLDTGTLHF.

The table lists this clone with a few counts. The genes are TRBV6-2 or TRBV6-3 and TRBJ1-4; 8 bases are shared with TRBD1. Trimming took 4 bases from V and 8 from J; bases not matched to a gene: 12. CDR3 size: 16 residues. Germline values: CDR1 MNHEY, CDR2 SVGEGT. CDR3 residues: CASSWGQDAVVEKLFF. DNA of the CDR3: TGTGCCAGCAGTTGGGGACAGGATGCCGTGGTCGAAAAACTGTTTTTT.

Only a few counts were recorded for this clone. The chain recombines TRBV11-2 with TRBJ1-3; D is ambiguous. Germline CDR1 and CDR2: SGHAT and FQNNGV. This CDR3 has 12 residues. V was shortened by 6 bases and J by 6 bases, with 9 bases between the two germline ends. The CDR3 is CASSPGSNTIYF. For the CDR3, the DNA is TGTGCCAGCAGTCCCGGGTCAAACACCATATATTTT.

The chain carries TRBV7-9 and TRBJ2-5, with D perhaps matching TRBD1 (6 bases). The CDR3 has 15 amino acids. With 0 bases removed from V and 1 base from J, the gap between germline ends came to 9 bases. Germline CDR1 and CDR2: SEHNR and FQNEAQ (reference sequence). The CDR3 region is CASSLALDSQETQYF. The CDR3 nucleotides read TGTGCCAGCAGCTTAGCGCTGGACAGCCAAGAGACCCAGTACTTC.